This T cell receptor (beta chain) was observed in a study of cytomegalovirus exposure and HLA in healthy donors. PCR amplification relied on 60 Vbeta primers (plus 13 Jbeta primers). Produced via immunoSEQ multiplex PCR; TCRdb's table is partial and in-frame only. Among over 50,000 clones listed, 65% to 80% were seen once. V lost 1 base and J 5 bases, leaving 11 bases between the germline ends. Germline CDR1 and CDR2: LNHDA and SQIVND (reference sequence). This CDR3 is built from 14 residues. The receptor was derived from a man in his forties or fifties in good health and CMV-seropositive. The sequenced sample was PBMCs. V and J are TRBV19 and TRBJ2-5, with D tentatively TRBD1 (6 bases). The DNA of the CDR3 is TGTGCCAGTAGTATAGGGGACATCGGGGAGACCCAGTACTTC. Protein: CASSIGDIGETQYF.